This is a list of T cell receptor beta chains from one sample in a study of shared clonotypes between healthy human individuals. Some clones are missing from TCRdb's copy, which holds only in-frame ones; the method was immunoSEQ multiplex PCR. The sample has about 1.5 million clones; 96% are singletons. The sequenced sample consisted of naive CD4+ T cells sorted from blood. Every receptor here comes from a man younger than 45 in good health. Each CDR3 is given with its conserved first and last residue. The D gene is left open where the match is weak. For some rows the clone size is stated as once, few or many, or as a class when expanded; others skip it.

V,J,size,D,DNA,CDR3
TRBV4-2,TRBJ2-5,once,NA,TGTGCCAGCAGCCAAGGGGGGGTAGCGGCGGGAGAGACCCAGTACTTC,CASSQGGVAAGETQYF
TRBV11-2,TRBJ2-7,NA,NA,TGTGCCAGCAGCCCCCTGGTGGGGCGAAACTACGAGCAGTACTTC,CASSPLVGRNYEQYF
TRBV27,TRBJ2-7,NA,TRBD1,TGTGCCAGCAGTCCCGGGACAGGGAGGAACGAGCAGTACTTC,CASSPGTGRNEQYF
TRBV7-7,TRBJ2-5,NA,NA,TGTGCTAGCAGCAGAAATCAGCTAGAGACCCAGTACTTC,CASSRNQLETQYF
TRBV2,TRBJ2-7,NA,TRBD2,TGTGCCAGCAGTCCCTCGACTAGCGGGAGGGTAGAGCAGTACTTC,CASSPSTSGRVEQYF
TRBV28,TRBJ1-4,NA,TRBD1,TGTGCCAGTAACAGGGGGGCTATCGCTAGGGAACTGTTTTTT,CASNRGAIARELFF
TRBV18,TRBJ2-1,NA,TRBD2,TGTGCCAGCTCGCAAATCGGGACTAGCGGATACAATGAGCAGTTCTTC,CASSQIGTSGYNEQFF
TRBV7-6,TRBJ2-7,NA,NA,TGTGCCAGCAGCTTATTAAGGACCGGAGACTACGAGCAGTACTTC,CASSLLRTGDYEQYF
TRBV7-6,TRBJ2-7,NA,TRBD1,TGTGCCAGCAGCTTAGCGCTTGGGACAGGGGCCTACGAGCAGTACTTC,CASSLALGTGAYEQYF
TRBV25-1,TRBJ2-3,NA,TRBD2,TGTGCCAGCAGTGAACCGGGACTAGCGGGAGCAGATACGCAGTATTTT,CASSEPGLAGADTQYF
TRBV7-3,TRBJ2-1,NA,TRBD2,TGTGCCAGCAGCCTAGCGGGAATTTACAATGAGCAGTTCTTC,CASSLAGIYNEQFF
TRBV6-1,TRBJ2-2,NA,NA,TGTGCCAGCAGATGGTTGAACACCGGGGAGCTGTTTTTT,CASRWLNTGELFF
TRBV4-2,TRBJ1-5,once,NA,TGTGCCAGCAGCCAAGACGAGGGGAGCAATCAGCCCCAGCATTTT,CASSQDEGSNQPQHF
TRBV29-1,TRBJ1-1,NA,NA,TGCAGCGTCTACACGGGTGCTGAAGCTTTCTTT,CSVYTGAEAFF
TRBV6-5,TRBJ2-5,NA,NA,TGTGCCAGCAGTTACTGGGTAAACCAAGAGACCCAGTACTTC,CASSYWVNQETQYF
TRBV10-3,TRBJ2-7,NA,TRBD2,TGTGCCATCAGTGTAGTTACCGGGACTAGCAACCGAGGCGAGCAGTACTTC,CAISVVTGTSNRGEQYF
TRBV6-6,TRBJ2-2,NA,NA,TGTGCCAGCAGTTACCCCAAAACGGATCCCACCGGGGAGCTGTTTTTT,CASSYPKTDPTGELFF
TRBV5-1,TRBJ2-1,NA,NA,TGCGCCAGCGAGCGGTCCTCAGGGGCTTACAATGAGCAGTTCTTC,CASERSSGAYNEQFF
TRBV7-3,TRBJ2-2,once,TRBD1,TGTGCCAGCAGCGGACAGGGCGGCGGGGAGCTGTTTTTT,CASSGQGGGELFF
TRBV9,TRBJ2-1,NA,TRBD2,TGTGCCAGCAGCGCCCAAGGACTAGCGGGTTCCTACAATGAGCAGTTCTTC,CASSAQGLAGSYNEQFF
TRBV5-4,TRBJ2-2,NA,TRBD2,TGTGCCAGCAGCCCACTAGGTCGGGAGGGGGCCGGGGAGCTGTTTTTT,CASSPLGREGAGELFF
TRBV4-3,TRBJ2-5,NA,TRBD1,TGCGCCAGCAGCCAAGGACAGGGTCAGGCACAGACCCAGTACTTC,CASSQGQGQAQTQYF
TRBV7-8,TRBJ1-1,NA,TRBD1,TGTGCCAGCAGCACTACGACAGGGGGCACTGAAGCTTTCTTT,CASSTTTGGTEAFF
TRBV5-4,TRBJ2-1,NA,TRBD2,TGTGCCAGCAGCTTGAGGACTAGCGGGATGGATGAGCAGTTCTTC,CASSLRTSGMDEQFF
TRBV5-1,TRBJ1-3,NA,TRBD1,TGCGCCAGCAGCCCTGGTATACAGGGGGCTCAGGAGGACACCATATATTTT,CASSPGIQGAQEDTIYF
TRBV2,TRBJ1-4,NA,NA,TGTGCCAGCAGTGCGGGACGGACTGCAACTAATGAAAAACTGTTTTTT,CASSAGRTATNEKLFF
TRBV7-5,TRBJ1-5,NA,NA,TGTGTCAGAAGCGTCGGGGGACATCCAGACAATCAGCCCCAGCATTTT,CVRSVGGHPDNQPQHF
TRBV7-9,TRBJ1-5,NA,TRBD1,TGTGCCAGCAGCTTAGTGGGACAGGGGCCGAATCAGCCCCAGCATTTT,CASSLVGQGPNQPQHF
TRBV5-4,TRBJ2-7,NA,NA,TGTGCCAGCAGCTCGCAGGGGAACTCCTACGAGCAGTACTTC,CASSSQGNSYEQYF